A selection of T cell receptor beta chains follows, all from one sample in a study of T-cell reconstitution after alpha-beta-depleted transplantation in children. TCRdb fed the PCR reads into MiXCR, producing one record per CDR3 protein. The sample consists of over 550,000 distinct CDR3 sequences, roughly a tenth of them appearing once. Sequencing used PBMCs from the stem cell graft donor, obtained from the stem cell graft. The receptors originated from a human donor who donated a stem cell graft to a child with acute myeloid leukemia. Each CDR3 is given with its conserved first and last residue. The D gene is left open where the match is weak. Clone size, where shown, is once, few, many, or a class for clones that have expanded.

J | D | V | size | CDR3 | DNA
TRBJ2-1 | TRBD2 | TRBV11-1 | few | CASSLAGGTSGSLLHEQFF | TGTGCCAGCAGCTTAGCGGGAGGGACTAGCGGGAGTCTATTGCATGAGCAGTTCTTC
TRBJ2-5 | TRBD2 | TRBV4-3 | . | CASSQSPPPSGYQETHYF | TGCGCCAGCAGCCAAAGCCCCCCCCCTAGCGGGTACCAAGAGACCCATTACTTC
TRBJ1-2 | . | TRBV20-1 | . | CSAREGSLGPYGYTF | TGCAGTGCTAGAGAAGGATCACTTGGGCCTTATGGCTACACCTTC
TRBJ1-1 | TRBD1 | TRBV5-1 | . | CASSPDTGGPNTEAFF | TGCGCCAGCAGCCCGGATACAGGGGGCCCCAACACTGAAGCTTTCTTT
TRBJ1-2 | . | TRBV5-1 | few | CASSLTLNYGYTF | TGCGCCAGCAGCTTAACACTGAACTATGGCTACACCTTC
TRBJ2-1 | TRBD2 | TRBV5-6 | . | CASSLPSGRARSYNEQFF | TGTGCCAGCAGCTTGCCTAGCGGGAGGGCCAGGTCCTACAATGAGCAGTTCTTC
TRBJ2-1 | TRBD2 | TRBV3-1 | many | CASSHRTSGRGNNEQFF | TGTGCCAGCAGCCACCGGACTAGCGGGAGGGGGAACAATGAGCAGTTCTTC
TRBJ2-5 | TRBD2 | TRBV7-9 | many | CASSSTSLETQYF | TGTGCCAGCAGCTCGACTAGCCTGGAGACCCAGTACTTC
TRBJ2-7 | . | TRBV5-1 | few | CASSIQGTSYEQYF | TGCGCCAGCAGCATTCAAGGGACTTCCTACGAGCAGTACTTC
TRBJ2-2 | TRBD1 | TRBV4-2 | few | CASGLPGQANTGELFF | TGTGCCAGTGGGTTACCGGGACAGGCGAACACCGGGGAGCTGTTTTTT
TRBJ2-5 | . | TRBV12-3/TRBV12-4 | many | CASSLWDPSQETQYF | TGTGCCAGCAGTCTCTGGGACCCCAGCCAGGAGACCCAGTACTTC
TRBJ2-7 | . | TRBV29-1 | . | CSVEREDKAYEQYF | TGCAGCGTTGAACGAGAAGACAAGGCCTACGAGCAGTACTTC
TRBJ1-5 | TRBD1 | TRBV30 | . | CAWSVTGRNQPQHF | TGTGCCTGGAGTGTGACAGGGCGCAATCAGCCCCAGCATTTT
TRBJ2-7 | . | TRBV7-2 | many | CASSLDGGSYEQYF | TGTGCCAGCAGCTTGGACGGTGGGTCCTACGAGCAGTACTTC
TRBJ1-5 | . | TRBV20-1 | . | CSAMGDAYSNQPQHF | TGCAGTGCTATGGGGGATGCATATAGCAATCAGCCCCAGCATTTT
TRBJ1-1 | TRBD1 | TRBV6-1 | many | CASRGRTGRDTEAFF | TGTGCCAGCAGGGGCCGGACAGGGCGGGACACTGAAGCTTTCTTT
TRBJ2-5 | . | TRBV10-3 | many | CAIGSDGTRETQYF | TGTGCCATCGGGTCCGATGGGACGCGGGAGACCCAGTACTTC
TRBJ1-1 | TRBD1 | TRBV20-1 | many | CSAQGAANTEAFF | TGCAGTGCGCAGGGGGCGGCGAACACTGAAGCTTTCTTT
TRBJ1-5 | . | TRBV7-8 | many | CASSLRRDSNQPQHF | TGTGCCAGCAGCTTAAGGCGGGACAGCAATCAGCCCCAGCATTTT
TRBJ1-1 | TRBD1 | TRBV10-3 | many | CAIRPGQGQLTEAFF | TGTGCCATCAGACCGGGACAGGGGCAGTTAACTGAAGCTTTCTTT
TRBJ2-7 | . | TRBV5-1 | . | CASSLEFGGPTYEQYF | TGCGCCAGCAGCTTGGAGTTCGGCGGGCCTACCTACGAGCAGTACTTC
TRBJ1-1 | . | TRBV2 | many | CASSDPSDTEAFF | TGTGCCAGCAGTGACCCCTCGGACACTGAAGCTTTCTTT
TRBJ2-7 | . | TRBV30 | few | CAWSQGGEQYF | TGTGCCTGGAGTCAGGGTGGCGAGCAGTACTTC
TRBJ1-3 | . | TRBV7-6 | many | CASSFNPSGNTIYF | TGTGCCAGCAGCTTTAACCCCTCTGGAAACACCATATATTTT
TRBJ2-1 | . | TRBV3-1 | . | CASSQVRPGSLSSYNEQFF | TGTGCCAGCAGCCAGGTCCGACCAGGGTCACTCAGCTCCTACAATGAGCAGTTCTTC
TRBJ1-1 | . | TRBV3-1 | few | CASSQGRQTQAFF | TGTGCCAGCAGCCAAGGCCGACAGACACAAGCTTTCTTT
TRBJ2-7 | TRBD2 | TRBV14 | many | CASSQDIAGTYEQYF | TGTGCCAGCAGCCAAGATATAGCGGGCACCTACGAGCAGTACTTC
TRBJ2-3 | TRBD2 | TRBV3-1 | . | CASSRRTSGSPDTQYF | TGTGCCAGCAGCCGCCGGACTAGCGGGAGTCCAGATACGCAGTATTTT
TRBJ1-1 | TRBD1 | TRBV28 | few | CASSPQTGDLNTEAFF | TGTGCCAGCAGTCCACAGACAGGGGACCTGAACACTGAAGCTTTCTTT
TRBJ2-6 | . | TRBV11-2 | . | CASAMDSLSGANVLTF | TGTGCCAGCGCCATGGACAGCCTCTCTGGGGCCAACGTCCTGACTTTC
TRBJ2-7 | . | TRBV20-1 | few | CSARDQPYEQYF | TGCAGTGCTAGAGATCAACCCTACGAGCAGTACTTC
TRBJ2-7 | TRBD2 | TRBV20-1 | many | CSAISGRTYEQYF | TGCAGTGCTATTAGCGGGAGAACCTACGAGCAGTACTTC
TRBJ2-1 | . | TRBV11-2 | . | CASSSHGRSNEQFF | TGTGCCAGCAGCTCACACGGACGTTCCAATGAGCAGTTCTTC
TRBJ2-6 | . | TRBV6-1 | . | CASSTRDTYSGANVLTF | TGTGCCAGCAGCACCCGGGACACCTACTCTGGGGCCAACGTCCTGACTTTC
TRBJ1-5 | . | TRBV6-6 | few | CASSIVRERPQHF | TGTGCCAGCAGTATTGTCAGGGAGCGGCCCCAGCATTTT
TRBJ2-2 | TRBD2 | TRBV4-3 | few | CASSHAGGGLAGMKTGELFF | TGCGCCAGCAGCCATGCGGGCGGAGGACTAGCGGGAATGAAGACCGGGGAGCTGTTTTTT
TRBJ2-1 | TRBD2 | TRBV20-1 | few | CSARDRGGRVYNEQFF | TGCAGTGCTAGAGATCGCGGCGGGAGGGTTTACAATGAGCAGTTCTTC
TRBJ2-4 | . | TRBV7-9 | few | CASSLVGGGSDKNIQYF | TGTGCCAGCAGCTTAGTGGGCGGGGGCTCAGACAAAAACATTCAGTACTTC
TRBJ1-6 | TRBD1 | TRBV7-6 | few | CASSPARDRRLNSPLHF | TGTGCCAGCAGCCCGGCTCGGGACAGAAGGTTAAATTCACCCCTCCACTTT
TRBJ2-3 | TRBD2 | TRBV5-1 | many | CASSARTSGKGTDTQYF | TGCGCCAGCAGCGCCCGGACTAGCGGGAAAGGCACAGATACGCAGTATTTT
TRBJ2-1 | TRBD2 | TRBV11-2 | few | CASSLEASGSLGAYNEQFF | TGTGCCAGCAGCTTAGAGGCTAGCGGGAGTCTCGGGGCCTACAATGAGCAGTTCTTC
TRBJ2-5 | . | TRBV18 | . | CASSPDRDPETQYF | TGTGCCAGCTCACCAGATCGCGACCCAGAGACCCAGTACTTC
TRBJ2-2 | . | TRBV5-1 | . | CASSLNSGAGELFF | TGCGCCAGCAGCTTAAACTCCGGTGCCGGGGAGCTGTTTTTT
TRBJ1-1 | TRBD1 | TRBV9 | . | CASSALGTGAPEAFF | TGTGCCAGCAGCGCCCTCGGGACAGGGGCCCCTGAAGCTTTCTTT
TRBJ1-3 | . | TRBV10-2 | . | CASSELQGSGNTIYF | TGCGCCAGCAGTGAGCTCCAGGGCTCTGGAAACACCATATATTTT
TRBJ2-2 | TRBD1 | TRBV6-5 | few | CASSFAGTGDTGELFF | TGTGCCAGCAGTTTCGCCGGGACAGGAGACACCGGGGAGCTGTTTTTT
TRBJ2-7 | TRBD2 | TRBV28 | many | CASSSRTSGEYEQYF | TGTGCCAGCAGTTCCCGGACTAGCGGGGAATACGAGCAGTACTTC
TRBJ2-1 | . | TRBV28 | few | CASTPIVSSYNEQFF | TGTGCCAGCACCCCAATAGTGTCGAGCTACAATGAGCAGTTCTTC
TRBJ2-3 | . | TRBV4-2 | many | CASSQALSTDTQYF | TGTGCCAGCAGCCAAGCCCTAAGCACAGATACGCAGTATTTT
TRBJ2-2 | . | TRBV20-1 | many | CSARDQGGGFYTGELFF | TGCAGTGCTAGAGATCAAGGGGGAGGATTTTACACCGGGGAGCTGTTTTTT
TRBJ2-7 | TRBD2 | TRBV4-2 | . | CASSHAGTSDHYEQYF | TGTGCCAGCAGCCACGCAGGGACTAGCGACCACTACGAGCAGTACTTC
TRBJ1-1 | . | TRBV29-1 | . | CSVDPLNTEAFF | TGCAGCGTTGACCCCCTGAACACTGAAGCTTTCTTT
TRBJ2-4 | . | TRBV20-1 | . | CSARAQAAKNIQYF | TGCAGTGCTAGAGCCCAGGCAGCCAAAAACATTCAGTACTTC
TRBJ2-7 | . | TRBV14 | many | CASSRAARTPYEQYF | TGTGCCAGCAGCCGAGCGGCCCGGACACCGTACGAGCAGTACTTC
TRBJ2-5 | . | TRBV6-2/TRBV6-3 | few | CASSYRGWQETQYF | TGTGCCAGCAGTTACAGGGGATGGCAAGAGACCCAGTACTTC